This TCR beta chain was observed in a study of blood T cells in healthy people across ages. Study-wide findings and caveats: The donors' CMV status was not determined, possibly confounding changes in expanded clonotypes.

This CDR3 is built from 17 residues. Germline V lookup: CDR1 SEHNR, CDR2 FQNEAQ (reference sequence). Comment on this clonotype: Its antigen is as yet unknown.

Per-sample PBMC isolation yielded at least 6.5 million cells. Next came a second PCR, run for about 7 to 11 cycles, which used a sample-barcoded 5' primer along with a J-beta primer mix. Every cDNA was tagged by a template-switch adaptor with 12 random nucleotides. TCRdb re-called the 5' RACE reads through MiXCR, storing one row per CDR3 protein. This sample has 1.5 million to 2 million distinct CDR3 sequences, with 28% found just once. Material for sequencing was blood. This TCR was recovered from a woman in her thirties in good health. The genes are TRBV7-9 and TRBJ2-7, with 15 bases identical to TRBD2. Matching the DNA end better, TRBJ2-5 makes the J call doubtful. CDR3 in amino acids: CASSFSGTSGGQETQYF. DNA for the CDR3: TGTGCCAGCAGCTTCTCCGGGACTAGCGGGGGGCAAGAGACCCAGTACTTC.